Listed below are T cell receptor beta chains from one sample, sequenced in a study of CD4+ T cells in melanoma. Libraries were prepared by immunoSEQ multiplex PCR; TCRdb keeps only in-frame clonotypes and omits some of them. The sample carries about 50,000 clones, roughly nine tenths recorded once. The sample was peripheral blood. These receptors were collected from a human donor with melanoma. Both conserved end residues are part of each CDR3. The order of the fields is clone size, D gene, V gene, J gene, CDR3 protein, CDR3 DNA. A D gene is named only where the DNA matches it firmly. The size of a clone is reported for some rows only, either as once, few or many, or as a class for expanded clones.

clone size: .
D gene: TRBD2
V gene: TRBV10-3
J gene: TRBJ2-3
CDR3 protein: CAISESKGGRDTQYF
CDR3 DNA: TGTGCCATCAGTGAGTCGAAGGGAGGGAGAGATACGCAGTATTTT

clone size: .
D gene: TRBD1
V gene: TRBV7-9
J gene: TRBJ2-5
CDR3 protein: CASSSQGAGETQYF
CDR3 DNA: TGTGCCAGCAGCTCACAGGGGGCAGGGGAGACCCAGTACTTC

clone size: .
D gene: TRBD1
V gene: TRBV9
J gene: TRBJ1-5
CDR3 protein: CASSPSTGGNQPQHF
CDR3 DNA: TGTGCCAGCAGCCCTTCTACAGGGGGCAATCAGCCCCAGCATTTT

clone size: .
D gene: .
V gene: TRBV27
J gene: TRBJ2-2
CDR3 protein: CASSLSVRSGELFF
CDR3 DNA: TGTGCCAGCAGTTTATCAGTGAGGTCCGGGGAGCTGTTTTTT

clone size: .
D gene: .
V gene: TRBV7-3
J gene: TRBJ2-6
CDR3 protein: CASSDPSSGANVLTF
CDR3 DNA: TGTGCCAGCAGCGACCCCAGCTCTGGGGCCAACGTCCTGACTTTC

clone size: .
D gene: TRBD2
V gene: TRBV7-3
J gene: TRBJ2-1
CDR3 protein: CASSPSGGAYNEQFF
CDR3 DNA: TGTGCCAGCAGCCCTAGCGGGGGGGCCTACAATGAGCAGTTCTTC

clone size: .
D gene: .
V gene: TRBV10-1
J gene: TRBJ1-5
CDR3 protein: CASSGGGSNQPQHF
CDR3 DNA: TGCGCCAGCAGTGGTGGGGGAAGCAATCAGCCCCAGCATTTT

clone size: once
D gene: .
V gene: TRBV9
J gene: TRBJ2-5
CDR3 protein: CASSVGGRGQETQYF
CDR3 DNA: TGTGCCAGCAGCGTAGGGGGCAGGGGCCAAGAGACCCAGTACTTC

clone size: few
D gene: .
V gene: TRBV7-9
J gene: TRBJ1-2
CDR3 protein: CASSLGRSYTF
CDR3 DNA: TGTGCCAGCAGCTTAGGGCGAAGCTACACCTTC

clone size: .
D gene: .
V gene: TRBV2
J gene: TRBJ2-7
CDR3 protein: CASSELGLGVEQYF
CDR3 DNA: TGTGCCAGCAGTGAGTTGGGACTCGGGGTCGAGCAGTACTTC

clone size: .
D gene: .
V gene: TRBV5-4
J gene: TRBJ2-7
CDR3 protein: CASSLAGPIGGHEQYF
CDR3 DNA: TGTGCCAGCAGCTTGGCGGGGCCAATTGGAGGCCACGAGCAGTACTTC

clone size: .
D gene: TRBD1
V gene: TRBV7-9
J gene: TRBJ1-1
CDR3 protein: CASSWGQRGTEAFF
CDR3 DNA: TGTGCCAGCAGCTGGGGACAGCGAGGGACTGAAGCTTTCTTT

clone size: .
D gene: TRBD1
V gene: TRBV30
J gene: TRBJ2-7
CDR3 protein: CAWIGQGHYEQYF
CDR3 DNA: TGTGCCTGGATCGGACAGGGACACTACGAGCAGTACTTC

clone size: .
D gene: .
V gene: TRBV6-6
J gene: TRBJ1-2
CDR3 protein: CASSYEAFTVDYGYTF
CDR3 DNA: TGTGCCAGCAGTTACGAGGCATTTACCGTTGACTATGGCTACACCTTC

clone size: .
D gene: .
V gene: TRBV5-1
J gene: TRBJ2-5
CDR3 protein: CASSPPWGEETQYF
CDR3 DNA: TGCGCCAGCAGCCCACCATGGGGAGAAGAGACCCAGTACTTC

clone size: .
D gene: TRBD2
V gene: TRBV5-1
J gene: TRBJ2-7
CDR3 protein: CASSLESSGASYEQYF
CDR3 DNA: TGCGCCAGCAGCTTGGAGTCTAGCGGGGCTTCCTACGAGCAGTACTTC

clone size: .
D gene: .
V gene: TRBV5-4
J gene: TRBJ2-7
CDR3 protein: CASGSRDNFHEQYF
CDR3 DNA: TGTGCCAGCGGTTCTAGGGACAACTTCCACGAGCAGTACTTC

clone size: once
D gene: TRBD1
V gene: TRBV7-8
J gene: TRBJ1-1
CDR3 protein: CASSRQGFSSGTEAFF
CDR3 DNA: TGTGCCAGCAGTCGACAGGGATTTAGTTCGGGCACTGAAGCTTTCTTT

clone size: .
D gene: TRBD2
V gene: TRBV10-2
J gene: TRBJ2-5
CDR3 protein: CASRTSGEETQYF
CDR3 DNA: TGCGCCAGCAGGACTAGCGGGGAAGAGACCCAGTACTTC

clone size: once
D gene: .
V gene: TRBV9
J gene: TRBJ2-1
CDR3 protein: CASSVEADNEQFF
CDR3 DNA: TGTGCCAGCAGCGTAGAGGCCGACAATGAGCAGTTCTTC

clone size: .
D gene: .
V gene: TRBV30
J gene: TRBJ2-2
CDR3 protein: CAWSVRVSANTGELFF
CDR3 DNA: TGTGCCTGGAGTGTACGGGTGAGCGCGAACACCGGGGAGCTGTTTTTT

clone size: .
D gene: .
V gene: TRBV9
J gene: TRBJ2-2
CDR3 protein: CASGPSGTNTGELFF
CDR3 DNA: TGTGCCAGCGGGCCCTCGGGTACGAACACCGGGGAGCTGTTTTTT

clone size: .
D gene: .
V gene: TRBV5-1
J gene: TRBJ1-1
CDR3 protein: CASSLPGPNTEAFF
CDR3 DNA: TGCGCCAGCAGCTTGCCGGGGCCTAACACTGAAGCTTTCTTT

clone size: .
D gene: .
V gene: TRBV7-2
J gene: TRBJ2-5
CDR3 protein: CASSFIGPQGETQYF
CDR3 DNA: TGTGCCAGCAGCTTCATCGGACCCCAGGGAGAGACCCAGTACTTC

clone size: .
D gene: .
V gene: TRBV15
J gene: TRBJ1-1
CDR3 protein: CATSREEHANTEAFF
CDR3 DNA: TGTGCCACCAGCAGAGAGGAGCATGCGAACACTGAAGCTTTCTTT

clone size: once
D gene: TRBD1
V gene: TRBV7-3
J gene: TRBJ2-1
CDR3 protein: CASSLWNRGDEQFF
CDR3 DNA: TGTGCCAGCAGCTTATGGAACAGGGGCGATGAGCAGTTCTTC

clone size: .
D gene: .
V gene: TRBV11-1
J gene: TRBJ1-3
CDR3 protein: CAKRRSSGNTIYF
CDR3 DNA: TGTGCCAAGAGACGGTCTTCTGGAAACACCATATATTTT

clone size: .
D gene: TRBD2
V gene: TRBV19
J gene: TRBJ2-2
CDR3 protein: CASGGLAGDYRELFF
CDR3 DNA: TGTGCCAGTGGTGGTCTAGCGGGGGACTACCGGGAGCTGTTTTTT

clone size: .
D gene: .
V gene: TRBV6-5
J gene: TRBJ1-1
CDR3 protein: CASSYLWGRGTEAFF
CDR3 DNA: TGTGCCAGCAGTTACCTGTGGGGCAGGGGTACTGAAGCTTTCTTT

clone size: .
D gene: .
V gene: TRBV5-6
J gene: TRBJ1-1
CDR3 protein: CASSFGPGNTEAFF
CDR3 DNA: TGTGCCAGCAGCTTTGGCCCCGGCAACACTGAAGCTTTCTTT

clone size: once
D gene: TRBD2
V gene: TRBV6-1
J gene: TRBJ2-1
CDR3 protein: CASSEAHGTIGDEQFF
CDR3 DNA: TGTGCCAGCAGTGAAGCGCATGGGACTATCGGCGATGAGCAGTTCTTC

clone size: .
D gene: .
V gene: TRBV11-2
J gene: TRBJ1-2
CDR3 protein: CASSETGRGGGYTF
CDR3 DNA: TGTGCCAGCAGCGAGACAGGCCGGGGGGGTGGCTACACCTTC

clone size: .
D gene: TRBD1
V gene: TRBV6-5
J gene: TRBJ1-5
CDR3 protein: CASSYDRDGNQPQHF
CDR3 DNA: TGTGCCAGCAGTTACGACAGGGACGGCAATCAGCCCCAGCATTTT

clone size: .
D gene: .
V gene: TRBV11-3
J gene: TRBJ2-1
CDR3 protein: CASSPRPNYNEQFF
CDR3 DNA: TGTGCCAGCAGCCCCCGGCCAAATTACAATGAGCAGTTCTTC

clone size: .
D gene: TRBD2
V gene: TRBV28
J gene: TRBJ2-5
CDR3 protein: CASSTLAGEGETQYF
CDR3 DNA: TGTGCCAGCAGTACACTAGCGGGGGAAGGAGAGACCCAGTACTTC

clone size: .
D gene: TRBD1
V gene: TRBV7-8
J gene: TRBJ1-2
CDR3 protein: CASTLGTANYGYTF
CDR3 DNA: TGTGCCAGCACCTTGGGGACAGCCAACTATGGCTACACCTTC

clone size: .
D gene: .
V gene: TRBV25-1
J gene: TRBJ2-1
CDR3 protein: CASSEYRDEQFF
CDR3 DNA: TGTGCCAGCAGTGAATATCGCGATGAGCAGTTCTTC

clone size: .
D gene: .
V gene: TRBV7-2
J gene: TRBJ2-7
CDR3 protein: CASSQEPTYEQYF
CDR3 DNA: TGTGCCAGCAGCCAAGAACCCACCTACGAGCAGTACTTC

clone size: .
D gene: TRBD1
V gene: TRBV7-8
J gene: TRBJ1-1
CDR3 protein: CASSGNQGARDTEAFF
CDR3 DNA: TGTGCCAGCAGCGGAAACCAGGGGGCGCGTGACACTGAAGCTTTCTTT